This T cell receptor beta chain was obtained from a study of post-analysis software for immune sequencing data. Study-wide findings and caveats: Compared against controls, patients with multiple sclerosis displayed significantly lower normalized Chao1 diversity. With TRBV5-6, TRBV5-1 and TRBV20-1 included, about five TRBV segments were more frequent in patients than in controls.

Presence of unique molecular identifiers characterized the TCR beta cDNA libraries. MiXCR, applied by TCRdb to the PCR reads, yields one record per CDR3 protein. The top ten clones hold 9% to 13% of a sample with about 460,000 distinct CDR3 sequences, nearly 45% of them seen once. The CDR3 consists of 13 residues. Germline-derived CDR1 and CDR2 are DFQATT and SNEGSKA (reference sequence). V was trimmed by 6 bases and J by 7 bases, leaving 18 bases between them. A word on this clonotype: Its specificity is unknown.

The sequence derives from a girl aged 5-17 years with multiple sclerosis. The V gene is TRBV20-1, the J gene TRBJ1-1, with D maybe TRBD1 (5 bases). Sequenced material: blood. The CDR3 protein is CSAKGQNRVEAFF. In DNA form, the CDR3 reads TGCAGTGCCAAAGGACAAAATCGGGTTGAAGCTTTCTTT.